These 15 T cell receptor beta chains share one sample of origin, sequenced in a study of T cells in Graves' hyperthyroidism and ophthalmopathy (dated by TCRdb to between 2018 and 2021). Library preparation employed multiplex PCR. TCRdb lists the instrument as Illumina HiSeq 2000. TCR beta CDR3 regions were amplified from RNA transcripts. The TCR CDR3 was subjected to a first round of RT-PCR using the HTBI primer set and the Qiagen OneStep RT-PCR kit. TCRdb reworked the public reads: Q25 trimming with fastp, MiXCR clone assembly, productive beta chains retained. Each CDR3 protein gets just one entry, which takes the most common genes and DNA from the rows behind it. This sample holds around 350,000 distinct CDR3 sequences; approximately 19% were observed only once. The top ten hold around 4% of the sample. The source material was blood. These receptors came from a woman aged 18-29 years with Graves' hyperthyroidism.

The rearrangement uses TRBV7-2 and TRBJ1-2; 7 bases are a match to TRBD1. The CDR3 has 14 amino acids. With V trimmed by 5 bases and J by 4 bases, 7 bases remained unmatched. Germline lookup yields CDR1 SGHTA and CDR2 FQGNSA. In nucleotides, the CDR3 is TGTGCCAGCAGCCATAGGGGACAGCTCTATGGCTACACCTTC. It is translated as CASSHRGQLYGYTF.

This clonotype was observed at least ten times. This chain joins TRBV5-1 and TRBJ1-2; D is perhaps TRBD1 (5 bases). Germline CDR1 is SGHRS and CDR2 is YFSETQ. V dropped 4 bases and J dropped 4 bases, with 17 bases sitting between them. CDR3 length: 15 amino acids. DNA of the CDR3: TGCGCCAGCAGCCCTGGGGGACGCGGGGGCTATGGCTACACCTTC. It is translated as CASSPGGRGGYGYTF.

This clonotype was seen repeatedly, ten times or more. The chain has TRBV6-5 and TRBJ2-5; D is ambiguous. Germline lookup yields CDR1 MNHEY and CDR2 SVGAGI. The CDR3 loop spans 13 amino acids. The germline V and J ends were trimmed by 2 bases and 4 bases, with 8 bases remaining between them. The CDR3 is CASSYMGLETQYF. As DNA, the CDR3 is TGTGCCAGCAGTTACATGGGGTTAGAGACCCAGTACTTC.

The J gene is TRBJ1-3, the V gene TRBV5-5; D is ambiguous. This CDR3 has 16 amino acids. Trimming pared 1 base from V and 0 bases from J, leaving 11 bases between. Germline V lookup: CDR1 SGHKS, CDR2 YYEKEE (reference sequence). This CDR3 is CASSLPGSSSGNTIYF. As DNA, the CDR3 is TGTGCCAGCAGCTTGCCGGGGTCGAGCTCTGGAAACACCATATATTTT.

In its sample, this clonotype was seen a few times. This chain connects TRBV10-3 to TRBJ2-2; TRBD2 might be the D (5 bases). Germline loops: CDR1 ENHRY, CDR2 SYGVKD. The ends were cut back, 0 bases at V and 3 bases at J, with 8 bases in the middle. The CDR3 covers 15 residues. This chain's CDR3 is CAISESRGYTGELFF. The CDR3, as DNA: TGTGCCATCAGTGAGTCCCGGGGTTACACCGGGGAGCTGTTTTTT.

The chain uses TRBV11-2 and TRBJ2-7, with D possibly matching TRBD1 (5 bases). Germline CDR1 reads SGHAT; CDR2 reads FQNNGV. Trimming pared 2 bases from V and 1 base from J, leaving 12 bases between. The CDR3 runs 15 residues. The CDR3 DNA reads as TGTGCCAGCAGCTTATACGCGGACATTTCCTACGAGCAGTACTTC. Translation gives CASSLYADISYEQYF.

There are many counts of this clonotype. The CDR3 reads CASSQQEGFFNKQYF. CDR3 DNA: TGTGCCAGCAGTCAGCAGGAGGGTTTCTTTAACAAGCAGTACTTC. This chain connects TRBV6-1 to TRBJ2-7; D may be TRBD2 (6 bases). Germline V CDR1 and CDR2: MNHNS, SASEGT. The CDR3 has 15 amino acids. V lost 5 bases, J lost 8 bases, and 22 bases lay in between.

This chain uses TRBV12-5 with TRBJ1-2; D remains ambiguous. Per germline, CDR1 LGHNT and CDR2 FRNRAP. The germline V and J ends were trimmed by 5 bases and 4 bases, with 11 bases remaining between them. CDR3 length: 13 residues. CDR3 sequence: CASGPVTFYGYTF. CDR3 coding DNA: TGTGCTAGTGGTCCGGTAACCTTCTATGGCTACACCTTC.

The rearrangement links TRBV6-1 to TRBJ1-1; D unresolved. This CDR3 is built from 13 residues. The germline V gene has CDR1 MNHNS and CDR2 SASEGT. The V end lost 2 bases, the J end lost 5 bases, and 9 bases lay between the germline ends. Here the CDR3 reads CASSEFSRTEAFF. The CDR3 DNA reads as TGTGCCAGCAGTGAATTTAGTCGAACTGAAGCTTTCTTT.

This sequence joins TRBV6-1 and TRBJ2-7; 10 nucleotides agree with TRBD2. The CDR3 spans 15 residues. Germline CDR1 MNHNS, CDR2 SASEGT. Trimming removed 6 bases from V and 3 bases from J; junction bases left unmatched: 8. The CDR3 DNA is TGTGCCAGCAGCCCAACAGCGGGGGGGCTCTACGAGCAGTACTTC. It encodes CASSPTAGGLYEQYF.

This clonotype showed up many times. The V and J genes are TRBV10-2 and TRBJ1-3; a possible D gene is TRBD1 (5 bases). The CDR3 runs 14 residues. The germline gives CDR1 WSHSY, CDR2 SAAADI. Trimming took 2 bases from V and 9 from J, leaving 14 bases between them. In DNA, the CDR3 is TGCGCCAGCAGTGAGGAGGGGTCCTCCGCCACCATATATTTT. Protein sequence: CASSEEGSSATIYF.

The chain is built from TRBV5-6 and TRBJ2-5, with D unclear. Trimming pared 1 base from V and 7 bases from J, leaving 8 bases between. This CDR3 spans 12 amino acids. CDR1 is SGHDT, CDR2 YYEEEE, per germline. CDR3: CASSLSSLTQYF. CDR3 nucleotides: TGTGCCAGCAGCTTGAGTTCACTGACCCAGTACTTC.

Many counts were recorded for this clonotype. The chain carries TRBV12-3 or TRBV12-4 and TRBJ1-2; TRBD1 is a possible D gene (6 bases). V was clipped by 5 bases and J by 4 bases, with 14 bases between them. The length of the CDR3 is 14 residues. The CDR3 region has the DNA TGTGCCAGCAGTCAGGGGTGGGGGGTCTATGGCTACACCTTC. Amino acids: CASSQGWGVYGYTF.

This clonotype appeared many times. The chain couples TRBV20-1 to TRBJ2-5, with TRBD2 matching 9 bases. CDR1 and CDR2 from the germline V gene are DFQATT and SNEGSKA (reference sequence). The CDR3 has 14 amino acids. V was pared by 5 bases and J by 5 bases, with 9 bases of the junction left unmatched. CDR3 region: CSAGGLAGRETQYF. CDR3 nucleotides: TGCAGTGCTGGGGGGCTAGCGGGGAGGGAGACCCAGTACTTC.

This clonotype occurred many times. The chain is built from TRBV28 and TRBJ2-7; D gene ambiguous. The V gene's germline CDR1 is MDHEN and CDR2 SYDVKM. Trimming shortened V by 6 bases and J by 6 bases, and 15 bases separated the two germline ends. The CDR3 is 13 amino acids. The CDR3 sequence: CASSRRVELEQYF. The CDR3 DNA is TGTGCCAGCAGCCGCAGAGTTGAGCTCGAGCAGTACTTC.